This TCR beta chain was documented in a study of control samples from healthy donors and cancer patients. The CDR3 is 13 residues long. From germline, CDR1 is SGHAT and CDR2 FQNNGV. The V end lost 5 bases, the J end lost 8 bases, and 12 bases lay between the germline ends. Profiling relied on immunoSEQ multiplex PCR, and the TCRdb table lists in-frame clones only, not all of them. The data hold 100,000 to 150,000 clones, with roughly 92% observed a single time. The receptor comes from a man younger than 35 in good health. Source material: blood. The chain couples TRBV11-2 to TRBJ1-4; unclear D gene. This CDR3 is CASSPGFNEKLFF. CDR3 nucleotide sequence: TGTGCCAGCAGCCCGGGGTTTAACGAAAAACTGTTTTTT.